Following are 23 T cell receptor beta chains from one sample sequenced in a study of vaccination effects on CD4 cells after COVID-19. Repertoires were generated with immunoSEQ multiplex PCR, while TCRdb's copy carries only in-frame clones and drops some. The data hold around 41,000 clones, with around three quarters observed a single time. No antigen has been identified for these receptors. Before sequencing took place, the ViraFEST assay used viral peptide pools to expand antigen-specific CD4+ T cells. Scientists isolated CD4+ T cells after an approximately 11-day culture period ended. All vaccine recipients tested negative for nucleocapsid antibodies and had never contracted SARS-CoV-2 infection. The source was CD4+ T cells from PBMCs cultured with SARS-CoV-2 spike peptides, collected before COVID-19 vaccination. Source of these receptors: a human donor who received a COVID-19 vaccine.

V and J are TRBV9 and TRBJ2-5; TRBD1 matches 7 bases. Germline V CDR1 and CDR2: SGDLS, YYNGEE. This CDR3 has 15 amino acids. With V trimmed by 1 base and J by 5 bases, 8 bases remained unmatched. The CDR3 is CASSVQQGRVETQYF. In DNA form, the CDR3 reads TGTGCCAGCAGCGTACAACAGGGGCGGGTGGAGACCCAGTACTTC.

The rearrangement joins TRBV3-1 (or the pseudogene TRBV3-2) to TRBJ2-5; D might be TRBD1 or TRBD2, each matching 7 bases. CDR1 and CDR2 from the germline V gene are LGHDT and YNNKEL (reference sequence). CDR3 length: 14 amino acids. V lost 7 bases and J 5 bases, leaving 17 bases between the germline ends. Written as DNA, the CDR3 is TGTGCCAGCACCCCAAGACAGGGAGGGGAGACCCAGTACTTC. Its protein product is CASTPRQGGETQYF.

The chain uses TRBV10-2 and TRBJ1-1; possible D gene TRBD1, 6 bases. V was cut by 4 bases and J by 6 bases, with 18 bases left in between. The CDR3 runs 15 residues. The germline V gene has CDR1 WSHSY and CDR2 SAAADI. The CDR3: CASSAPVRRGSEAFF. CDR3 in DNA: TGCGCCAGCAGTGCCCCGGTTCGAAGGGGGTCTGAAGCTTTCTTT.

J is TRBJ1-6 and V is TRBV6-1; 8 bases are a match to TRBD1. Trimming cost V 4 bases and J 4 bases; bases outside gene matches: 6. The V gene's germline CDR1 is MNHNS and CDR2 SASEGT. The CDR3 length is 16 residues. In nucleotides, the CDR3 is TGTGCCAGCAGTGGGGATGACAGGGGATATAATTCACCCCTCCACTTT. Protein sequence: CASSGDDRGYNSPLHF.

The chain joins TRBV5-4 to TRBJ2-5, with 11 bases aligning to TRBD2. Germline V gene lookup returns CDR1 SGHNT and CDR2 YYREEE (reference sequence). With 0 bases clipped from V and 4 bases from J, the junction kept 5 bases outside the gene matches. The CDR3 runs 16 residues. The DNA of the CDR3 is TGTGCCAGCAGCTTGGGAGATAGCGGGGGGGCAGAGACCCAGTACTTC. It codes for CASSLGDSGGAETQYF.

The CDR3 loop is CASSDMHLSGKLFF. CDR3 in DNA: TGTGCCAGCAGTGACATGCATCTGTCGGGGAAACTGTTTTTT. The gene calls are TRBV6-4 and TRBJ1-4; D unclear. V lost 2 bases and J lost 11, with 15 bases in between. Germline V gene lookup returns CDR1 MRHNA and CDR2 SNTAGT. This CDR3 has 14 residues.

This clone appeared once. The CDR3: CASSQVEGNEAFF. In DNA form, the CDR3 reads TGCGCCAGCAGCCAAGTTGAGGGGAATGAAGCTTTCTTT. The chain joins TRBV4-3 to TRBJ1-1; tentative D call: TRBD1 (5 bases). V dropped 1 base and J dropped 7 bases, with 10 bases sitting between them. The CDR3 spans 13 residues. Germline values: CDR1 LGHNA, CDR2 YSLEER.

The chain joins TRBV11-3 to TRBJ2-3, with TRBD2 matching over 10 bases. CDR1 is SGHNT and CDR2 is YENEEA in the germline V gene. J lost 2 bases, V lost 1 base, and 6 bases had no gene match. There are 17 residues in the CDR3. CDR3 protein: CASSLGKRGGLTDTQYF. In DNA form, the CDR3 reads TGTGCCAGCAGCTTAGGAAAGCGGGGGGGACTCACAGATACGCAGTATTTT.

This sequence joins TRBV5-6 and TRBJ2-5, with a possible D match to TRBD1 (6 bases). The V and J ends lost 4 bases and 10 bases respectively, with 20 bases between them. CDR3 length: 14 amino acids. The germline V gene has CDR1 SGHDT and CDR2 YYEEEE. The CDR3 DNA reads TGTGCCAGCAGCCATGCCGCTTATGGGGGCAACCAGTACTTC. It is translated as CASSHAAYGGNQYF.

This rearrangement joins TRBV10-3 to TRBJ2-2, with a tentative D call TRBD2 (6 bases). CDR1 is ENHRY and CDR2 is SYGVKD in the germline V gene. The V end was cut by 11 bases, the J end by 5 bases, with 18 bases between. The CDR3 extends over 14 amino acids. The CDR3 DNA sequence: TGTGCCGCCAAAGGGCGGGGTACTACCGGGGAGCTGTTTTTT. Its protein product is CAAKGRGTTGELFF.

This clone was picked up a small number of times. This sequence joins TRBV2 and TRBJ2-7; no firm D call. The CDR3 runs to 13 residues. The V gene's germline CDR1 is SNHLY and CDR2 FYNNEI. V lost 3 bases to trimming and J lost 5 bases, with 11 bases between them. The CDR3 DNA sequence: TGTGCCAGCAGTGAGCAGGTTTCCCACGAGCAGTACGTC. Residues: CASSEQVSHEQYV.

The chain links TRBV3-1 (or the pseudogene TRBV3-2) to TRBJ2-3; D call uncertain. The V gene lost 2 bases and the J gene lost 0 bases, with 0 bases spanning the gap. Germline V CDR1 and CDR2: LGHDT, YNNKEL (reference sequence). This CDR3 has 12 residues. CDR3 sequence reads: CASSQSTDTQYF. DNA for the CDR3: TGTGCCAGCAGCCAAAGCACAGATACGCAGTATTTT.

J is TRBJ2-5 and V is TRBV5-1, with D unresolved. Trimming shortened V by 0 bases and J by 0 bases, and 3 bases separated the two germline ends. The CDR3 consists of 13 residues. The germline V gene encodes CDR1 SGHRS and CDR2 YFSETQ. The DNA for the CDR3 is TGCGCCAGCAGCTTGGGGTACCAAGAGACCCAGTACTTC. It specifies CASSLGYQETQYF.

This clone was found once. The chain combines TRBV9 with TRBJ2-5, with D maybe TRBD1 (5 bases). V was pared by 3 bases and J by 5 bases, with 11 bases between. Per germline, CDR1 SGDLS and CDR2 YYNGEE. This CDR3 region has 13 residues. The CDR3, as DNA: TGTGCCAGCAGCGCCCCAGGGCGGGAGACCCAGTACTTC. This encodes CASSAPGRETQYF.

This chain joins TRBV7-2 and TRBJ2-3; 9 bases line up with TRBD1. CDR3 length equals 15 residues. V dropped 3 bases and J dropped 4; count of bases not matched to a gene: 5. Germline values: CDR1 SGHTA, CDR2 FQGNSA. The CDR3 loop reads CASSLYRGLADTQYF. The CDR3 DNA reads as TGTGCCAGCAGCTTGTACAGGGGGCTCGCAGATACGCAGTATTTT.

The chain carries TRBV6-5 and TRBJ1-6; D uncertain. The CDR3 loop spans 12 amino acids. Germline CDR1 is MNHEY and CDR2 is SVGAGI. The V end was cut by 5 bases, the J end by 5 bases, with 4 bases between. In nucleotides, the CDR3 is TGTGCCAGCAGTCGGAATAATTCACCCCTCCACTTT. As protein: CASSRNNSPLHF.

The V and J genes are TRBV24-1 and TRBJ1-1, with D maybe TRBD1 (5 bases). V lost 7 bases to trimming and J lost 2 bases, with 10 bases between them. Germline assignment: CDR1 KGHDR and CDR2 SFDVKD. CDR3 length: 13 residues. CDR3 bases: TGTGCCACCAGGGGACCGAGCAACACTGAAGCTTTCTTT. It translates to CATRGPSNTEAFF.

The chain uses TRBV10-2 and TRBJ2-7, with D hard to call. CDR1 WSHSY and CDR2 SAAADI come from the germline V gene. V was shortened by 7 bases and J by 3 bases, with 16 bases between the two germline ends. This CDR3 has 14 residues. The CDR3 sequence: CASKLTEENYEQYV. The CDR3 DNA reads as TGCGCCAGCAAGCTCACGGAAGAGAACTACGAGCAGTACGTC.

The chain is built from TRBV11-3 and TRBJ2-1, with no clear D. Germline CDR1 SGHNT, CDR2 YENEEA. This CDR3 is built from 13 residues. The V gene lost 5 bases and the J gene lost 0 bases, with 5 bases spanning the gap. The CDR3 DNA sequence: TGTGCCAGCAGCCCAAACTCCTACAATGAGCAGTTCTTC. Protein: CASSPNSYNEQFF. The variable domain in full, completed from reference TRBV11-3 and TRBJ2-1, reads EAGVVQSPRYKIIEKKQPVAFWCNPISGHNTLYWYLQNLGQGPELLIRYENEEAVDDSQLPKDRFSAERLKGVDSTLKIQPAELGDSAVYLCASSPNSYNEQFFGPGTRLTVL.

CDR3 amino acids: CASSVEAGRETQYF. The CDR3 DNA sequence: TGTGCCAGCAGCGTAGAGGCAGGGCGGGAGACCCAGTACTTC. The chain joins TRBV9 to TRBJ2-5; D is perhaps TRBD1 (5 bases). Germline V gives CDR1 SGDLS, CDR2 YYNGEE. V lost 0 bases to trimming and J lost 5 bases, with 11 bases between them. The CDR3 spans 14 residues.

This rearrangement joins TRBV7-9 to TRBJ1-4; a possible D gene is TRBD1 (6 bases). Germline V gives CDR1 SEHNR, CDR2 FQNEAQ (reference sequence). This CDR3 comprises 16 residues. Trimming stripped 7 bases from V and 3 bases from J, with 18 bases between. In DNA, the CDR3 is TGTGCCAGCATCAAGGGGGGCCAGGTATCTAATGAAAAACTGTTTTTT. Its translation: CASIKGGQVSNEKLFF.

This CDR3 is CASRQEWKSWETQYF. DNA of the CDR3: TGTGCCAGTCGTCAGGAGTGGAAGAGTTGGGAGACCCAGTACTTC. The genes are TRBV19 and TRBJ2-5; the D is unclear. The CDR3 length is 15 residues. Germline V gives CDR1 LNHDA, CDR2 SQIVND (reference sequence). V was shortened by 8 bases and J by 5 bases, with 21 bases between the two germline ends. The full variable domain, completed using reference TRBV19 and TRBJ2-5, is DGGITQSPKYLFRKEGQNVTLSCEQNLNHDAMYWYRQDPGQGLRLIYYSQIVNDFQKGDIAEGYSVSREKKESFPLTVTSAQKNPTAFYLCASRQEWKSWETQYFGPGTRLLVL.

This clone was detected only once. The genes are TRBV7-2 and TRBJ2-3; D is possibly TRBD1 (6 bases). V was cut by 6 bases and J by 5 bases, with 12 bases left in between. The CDR3 has 13 residues. Germline-derived CDR1 and CDR2 are SGHTA and FQGNSA. CDR3 coding DNA: TGTGCCAGCAGAGGGGGATTCATAGATACGCAGTATTTT. Translation: CASRGGFIDTQYF.